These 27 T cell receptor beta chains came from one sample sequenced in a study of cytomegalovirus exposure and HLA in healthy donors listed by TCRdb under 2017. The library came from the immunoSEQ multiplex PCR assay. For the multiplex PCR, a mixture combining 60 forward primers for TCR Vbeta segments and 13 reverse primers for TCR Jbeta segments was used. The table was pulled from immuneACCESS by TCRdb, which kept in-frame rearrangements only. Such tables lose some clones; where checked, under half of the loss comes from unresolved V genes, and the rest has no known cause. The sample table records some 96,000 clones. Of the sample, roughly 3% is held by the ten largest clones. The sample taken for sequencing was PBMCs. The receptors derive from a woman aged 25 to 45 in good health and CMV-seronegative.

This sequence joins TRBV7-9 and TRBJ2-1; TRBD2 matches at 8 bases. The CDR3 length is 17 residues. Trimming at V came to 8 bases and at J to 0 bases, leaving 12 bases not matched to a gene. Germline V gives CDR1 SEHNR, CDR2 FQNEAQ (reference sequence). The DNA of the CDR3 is TGTGCCAGCGGAAAGTCCGGGACTAGTCACTCCTACAATGAGCAGTTCTTC. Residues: CASGKSGTSHSYNEQFF.

CDR3 coding DNA: TGTGCCAGCAGGAGCGACAGGGTACGCCAAGAGACCCAGTACTTC. Encoded protein: CASRSDRVRQETQYF. The genes are TRBV7-8 and TRBJ2-5; 7 nucleotides line up with TRBD1. This CDR3 region has 15 residues. CDR1 is SGHVS, CDR2 FQNEAQ, per germline. Trimming cost V 6 bases and J 1 base; bases outside gene matches: 8.

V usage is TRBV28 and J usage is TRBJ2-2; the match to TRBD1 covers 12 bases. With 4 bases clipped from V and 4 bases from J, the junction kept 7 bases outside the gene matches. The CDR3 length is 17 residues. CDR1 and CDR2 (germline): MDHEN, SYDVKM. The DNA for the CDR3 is TGTGCCAGCAGTTCCATAGGGACAGGGGGCTTCACCGGGGAGCTGTTTTTT. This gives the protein CASSSIGTGGFTGELFF. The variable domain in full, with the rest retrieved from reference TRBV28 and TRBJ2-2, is DVKVTQSSRYLVKRTGEKVFLECVQDMDHENMFWYRQDPGLGLRLIYFSYDVKMKEKGDIPEGYSVSREKKERFSLILESASTNQTSMYLCASSSIGTGGFTGELFFGEGSRLTVL.

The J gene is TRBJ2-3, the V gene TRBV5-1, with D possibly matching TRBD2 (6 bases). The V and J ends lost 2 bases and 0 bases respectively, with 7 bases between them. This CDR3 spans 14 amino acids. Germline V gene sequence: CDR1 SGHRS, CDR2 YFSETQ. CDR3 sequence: CASSFGTSTDTQYF. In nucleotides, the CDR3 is TGCGCCAGCAGCTTCGGGACTAGCACAGATACGCAGTATTTT. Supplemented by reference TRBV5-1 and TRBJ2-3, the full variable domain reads KAGVTQTPRYLIKTRGQQVTLSCSPISGHRSVSWYQQTPGQGLQFLFEYFSETQRNKGNFPGRFSGRQFSNSRSEMNVSTLELGDSALYLCASSFGTSTDTQYFGPGTRLTVL.

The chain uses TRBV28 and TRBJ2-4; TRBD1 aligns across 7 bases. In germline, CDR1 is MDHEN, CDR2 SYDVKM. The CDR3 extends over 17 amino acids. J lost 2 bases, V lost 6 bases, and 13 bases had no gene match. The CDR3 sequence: CASSENRQGQSKNIQYF. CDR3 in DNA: TGTGCCAGCAGCGAAAACCGACAGGGTCAGTCCAAAAACATTCAGTACTTC.

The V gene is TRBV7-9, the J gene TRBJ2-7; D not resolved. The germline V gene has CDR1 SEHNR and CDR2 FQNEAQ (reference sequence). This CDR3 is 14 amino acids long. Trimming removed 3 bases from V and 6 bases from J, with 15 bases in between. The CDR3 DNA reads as TGTGCCAGCAGCTTGCAGACTCCCCGAGGCGAGCAGTACTTC. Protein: CASSLQTPRGEQYF.

This CDR3 reads CASTPGLSSYEQYF. DNA of the CDR3: TGTGCCAGCACCCCGGGACTTTCTTCCTACGAGCAGTACTTC. The chain recombines TRBV19 with TRBJ2-7, with a possible D match to TRBD2 (6 bases). Trimming shortened V by 9 bases and J by 1 base, and 16 bases separated the two germline ends. The CDR3 loop spans 14 amino acids. Germline V gene data show CDR1 as LNHDA and CDR2 as SQIVND (reference sequence).

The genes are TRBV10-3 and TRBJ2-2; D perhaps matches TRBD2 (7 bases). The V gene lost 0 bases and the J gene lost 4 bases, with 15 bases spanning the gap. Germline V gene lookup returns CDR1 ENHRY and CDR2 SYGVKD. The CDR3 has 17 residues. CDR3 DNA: TGTGCCATCAGTGAGTCAAGGGGGGGCTCGGGCACCGGGGAGCTGTTTTTT. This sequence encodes CAISESRGGSGTGELFF.

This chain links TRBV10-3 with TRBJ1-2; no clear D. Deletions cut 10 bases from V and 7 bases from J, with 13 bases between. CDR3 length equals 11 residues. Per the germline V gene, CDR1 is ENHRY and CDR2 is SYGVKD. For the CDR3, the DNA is TGTGCCACTTACCTATCGGGTGGCTACACCTTC. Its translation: CATYLSGGYTF.

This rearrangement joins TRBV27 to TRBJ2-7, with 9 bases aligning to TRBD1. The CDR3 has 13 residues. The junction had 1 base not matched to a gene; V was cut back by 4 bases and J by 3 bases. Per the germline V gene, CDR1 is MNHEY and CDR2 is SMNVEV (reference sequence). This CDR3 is CASSWTGDYEQYF. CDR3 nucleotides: TGTGCCAGCAGTTGGACAGGGGACTACGAGCAGTACTTC.

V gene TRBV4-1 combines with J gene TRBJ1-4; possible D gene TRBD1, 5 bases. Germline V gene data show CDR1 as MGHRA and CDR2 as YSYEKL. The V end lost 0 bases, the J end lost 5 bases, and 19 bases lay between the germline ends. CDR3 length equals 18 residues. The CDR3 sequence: CASSQDRIGQGGNEKLFF. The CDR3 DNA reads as TGCGCCAGCAGCCAAGATCGGATAGGGCAGGGAGGGAATGAAAAACTGTTTTTT.

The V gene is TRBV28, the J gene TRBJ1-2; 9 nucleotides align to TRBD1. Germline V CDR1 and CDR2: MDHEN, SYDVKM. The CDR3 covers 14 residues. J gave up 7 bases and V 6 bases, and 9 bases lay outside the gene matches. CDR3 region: CASSYLGQGPGYTF. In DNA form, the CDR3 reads TGTGCCAGCAGCTATCTGGGACAGGGTCCTGGCTACACCTTC.

In DNA, the CDR3 is TGCGCCAGCAGCCCGCGCCGGGCAGGACTGAACTATGGCTACACCTTC. It translates to CASSPRRAGLNYGYTF. V usage is TRBV4-1 and J usage is TRBJ1-2, with no clear D. The CDR3 is made up of 16 amino acids. Trimming cost V 4 bases and J 2 bases, with 17 bases left between them. Germline V gene data show CDR1 as MGHRA and CDR2 as YSYEKL.

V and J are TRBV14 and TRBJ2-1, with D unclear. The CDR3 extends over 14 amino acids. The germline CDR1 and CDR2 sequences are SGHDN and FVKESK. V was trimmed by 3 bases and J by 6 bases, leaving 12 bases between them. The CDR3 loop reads CASSQVLTGNEQFF. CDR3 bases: TGTGCCAGCAGCCAGGTTCTCACGGGCAATGAGCAGTTCTTC.

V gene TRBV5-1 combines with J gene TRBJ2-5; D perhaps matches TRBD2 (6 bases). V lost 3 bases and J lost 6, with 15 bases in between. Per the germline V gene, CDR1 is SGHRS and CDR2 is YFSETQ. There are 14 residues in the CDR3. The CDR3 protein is CASSWTSAGQTQYF. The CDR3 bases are TGCGCCAGCAGCTGGACCTCGGCGGGGCAGACCCAGTACTTC.

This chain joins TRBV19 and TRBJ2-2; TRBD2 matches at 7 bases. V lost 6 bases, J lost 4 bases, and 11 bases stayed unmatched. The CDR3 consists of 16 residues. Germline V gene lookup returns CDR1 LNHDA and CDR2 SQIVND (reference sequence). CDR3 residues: CASRRGGQGSTGELFF. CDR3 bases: TGTGCCAGTAGACGGGGAGGGCAGGGCAGCACCGGGGAGCTGTTTTTT.

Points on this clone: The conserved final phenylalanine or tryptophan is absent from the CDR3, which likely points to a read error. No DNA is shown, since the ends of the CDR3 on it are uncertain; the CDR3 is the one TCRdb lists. The CDR3 reads CSARAEEN. The chain links TRBV20-1 to TRBJ2-4; the table's D call, TRBD2, was not checked against the DNA. 8 amino acids form the CDR3, both terminal residues included. From germline, CDR1 is DFQATT and CDR2 SNEGSKA (reference sequence).

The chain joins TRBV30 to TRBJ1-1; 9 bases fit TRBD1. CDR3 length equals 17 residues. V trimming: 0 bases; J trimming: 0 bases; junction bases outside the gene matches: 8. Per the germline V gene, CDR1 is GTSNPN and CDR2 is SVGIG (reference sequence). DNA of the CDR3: TGTGCCTGGAGTGTACACAGGGGGCGCGTGATGAACACTGAAGCTTTCTTT. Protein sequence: CAWSVHRGRVMNTEAFF.

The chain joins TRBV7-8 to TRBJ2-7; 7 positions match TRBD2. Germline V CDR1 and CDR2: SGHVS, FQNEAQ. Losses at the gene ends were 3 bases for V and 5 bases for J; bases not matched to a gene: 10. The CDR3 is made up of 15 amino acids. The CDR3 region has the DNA TGTGCCAGCAGCTTGTATCCTAGCGGCTCGGACGAGCAGTACTTC. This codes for CASSLYPSGSDEQYF.

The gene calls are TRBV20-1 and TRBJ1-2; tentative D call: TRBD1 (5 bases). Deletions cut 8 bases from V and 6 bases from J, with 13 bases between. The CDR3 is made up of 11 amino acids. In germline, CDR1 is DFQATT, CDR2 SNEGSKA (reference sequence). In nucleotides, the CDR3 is TGCAGTCGTACGGAGGGGCATGGCTACACCTTC. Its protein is CSRTEGHGYTF.

CDR3 sequence reads: CASSDRSSGIINEQFF. The CDR3, as DNA: TGTGCCAGCAGTGACCGTAGTAGCGGGATAATCAATGAGCAGTTCTTC. The gene calls are TRBV6-4 and TRBJ2-1; 8 bases fit TRBD2. With 2 bases clipped from V and 6 bases from J, the junction kept 9 bases outside the gene matches. This CDR3 contains 16 residues. From germline, CDR1 is MRHNA and CDR2 SNTAGT.

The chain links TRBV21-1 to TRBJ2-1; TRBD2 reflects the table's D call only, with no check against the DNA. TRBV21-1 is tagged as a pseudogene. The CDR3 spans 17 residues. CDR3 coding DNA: TGTGCCAGCAGCAAAGATGGGGGGGCAGGTCAGTCCTATGAGCAGTTCTTC. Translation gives CASSKDGGAGQSYEQFF.

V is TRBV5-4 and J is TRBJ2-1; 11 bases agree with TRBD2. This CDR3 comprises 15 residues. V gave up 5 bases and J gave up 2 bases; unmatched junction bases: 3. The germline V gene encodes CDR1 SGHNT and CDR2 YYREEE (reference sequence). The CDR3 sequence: CASSFSGGAYNEQFF. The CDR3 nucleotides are TGTGCCAGCAGTTTTAGCGGGGGGGCCTACAATGAGCAGTTCTTC.

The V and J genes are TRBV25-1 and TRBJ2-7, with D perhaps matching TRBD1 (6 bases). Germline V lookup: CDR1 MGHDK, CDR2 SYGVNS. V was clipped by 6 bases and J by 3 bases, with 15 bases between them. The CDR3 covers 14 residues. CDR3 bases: TGTGCCAGCAGACTTACAGGGAGAGACTACGAGCAGTACTTC. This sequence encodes CASRLTGRDYEQYF.

The CDR3 DNA sequence: TGTGCCAGCAGTGGTCACAGGGGCGGTACGCAGTATTTT. Translated: CASSGHRGGTQYF. This chain links TRBV6-1 with TRBJ2-3; 7 bases line up with TRBD1. J was trimmed by 8 bases and V by 4 bases; bases with no gene match: 6. Germline V gene sequence: CDR1 MNHNS, CDR2 SASEGT. The CDR3 spans 13 residues.

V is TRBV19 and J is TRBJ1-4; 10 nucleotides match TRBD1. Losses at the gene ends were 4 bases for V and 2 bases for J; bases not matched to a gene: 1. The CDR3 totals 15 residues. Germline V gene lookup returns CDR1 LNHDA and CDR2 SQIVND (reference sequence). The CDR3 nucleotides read TGTGCCAGTAGTAGACAGGGGGCGACTAATGAAAAACTGTTTTTT. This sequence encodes CASSRQGATNEKLFF.

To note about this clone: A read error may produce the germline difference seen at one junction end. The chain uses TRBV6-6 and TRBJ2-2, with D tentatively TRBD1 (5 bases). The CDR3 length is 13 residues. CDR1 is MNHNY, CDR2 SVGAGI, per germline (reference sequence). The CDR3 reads CASKAGNAGELFF. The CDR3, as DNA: TGTGCCAGCAAAGCAGGGAACGCCGGGGAGCTGTTTTTT.